The source of this T cell receptor (beta chain) is a study of T cells in tumors and immune-related adverse events. V was pared by 7 bases and J by 5 bases, with 12 bases of the junction left unmatched. The CDR3 length is 16 residues. In germline, CDR1 is PRHDT, CDR2 FYEKMQ (reference sequence). Produced via immunoSEQ multiplex PCR; TCRdb's table is partial and in-frame only. This table has roughly 20,000 clones, 75% to 95% appearing once. The source is a female donor with metastatic renal cell carcinoma. This rearrangement joins TRBV13 to TRBJ2-1; 9 bases map to TRBD2. Source: lymph node tissue, taken from a patient treated with anti-PD-1 therapy. The CDR3 loop is CASTPLRGRAHNEQFF. As DNA, the CDR3 is TGTGCCAGCACCCCTCTTCGCGGGAGGGCCCACAATGAGCAGTTCTTC.